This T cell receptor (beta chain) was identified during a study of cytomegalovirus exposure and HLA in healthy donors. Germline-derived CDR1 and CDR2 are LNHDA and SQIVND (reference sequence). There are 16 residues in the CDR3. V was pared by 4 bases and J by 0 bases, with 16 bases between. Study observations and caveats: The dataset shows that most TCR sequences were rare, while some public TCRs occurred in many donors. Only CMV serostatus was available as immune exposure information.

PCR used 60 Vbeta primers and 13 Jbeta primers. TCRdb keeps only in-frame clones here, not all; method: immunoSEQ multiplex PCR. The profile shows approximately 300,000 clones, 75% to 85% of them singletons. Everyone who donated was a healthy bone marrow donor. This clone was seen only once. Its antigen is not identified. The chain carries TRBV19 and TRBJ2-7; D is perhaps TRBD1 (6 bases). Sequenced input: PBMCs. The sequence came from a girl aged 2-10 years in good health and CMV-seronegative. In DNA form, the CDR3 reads TGTGCCAGTAGTACCCGAACAGGGACGAGCTCCTACGAGCAGTACTTC. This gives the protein CASSTRTGTSSYEQYF.